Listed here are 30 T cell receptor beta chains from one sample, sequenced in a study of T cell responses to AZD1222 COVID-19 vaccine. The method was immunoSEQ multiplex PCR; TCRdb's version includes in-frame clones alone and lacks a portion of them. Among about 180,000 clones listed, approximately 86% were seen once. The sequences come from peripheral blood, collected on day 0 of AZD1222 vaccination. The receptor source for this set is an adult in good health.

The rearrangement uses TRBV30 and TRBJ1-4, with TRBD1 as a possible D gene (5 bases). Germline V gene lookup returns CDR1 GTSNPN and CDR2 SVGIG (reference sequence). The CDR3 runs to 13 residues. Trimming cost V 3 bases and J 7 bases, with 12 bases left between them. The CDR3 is CAWRGEGTEKLFF. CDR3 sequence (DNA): TGTGCCTGGAGGGGGGAGGGAACTGAAAAACTGTTTTTT.

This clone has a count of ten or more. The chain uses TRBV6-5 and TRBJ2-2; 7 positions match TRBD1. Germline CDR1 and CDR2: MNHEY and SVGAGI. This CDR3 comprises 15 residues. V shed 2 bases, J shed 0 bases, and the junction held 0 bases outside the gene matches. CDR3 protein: CASSYGTANTGELFF. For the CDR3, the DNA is TGTGCCAGCAGTTACGGGACAGCGAACACCGGGGAGCTGTTTTTT.

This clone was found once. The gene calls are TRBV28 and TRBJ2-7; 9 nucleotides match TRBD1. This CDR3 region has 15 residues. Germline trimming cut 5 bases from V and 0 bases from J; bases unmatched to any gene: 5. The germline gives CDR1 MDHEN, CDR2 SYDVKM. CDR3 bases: TGTGCCAGCAGTCCCGTGACAGGGGGCTCCTACGAGCAGTACTTC. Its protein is CASSPVTGGSYEQYF.

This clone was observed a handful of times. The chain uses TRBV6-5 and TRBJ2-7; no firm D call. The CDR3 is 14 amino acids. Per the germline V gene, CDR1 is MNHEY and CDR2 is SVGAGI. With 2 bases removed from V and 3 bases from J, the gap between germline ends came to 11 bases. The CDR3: CASSYITDFYEQYF. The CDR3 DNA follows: TGTGCCAGCAGTTACATTACAGATTTCTACGAGCAGTACTTC.

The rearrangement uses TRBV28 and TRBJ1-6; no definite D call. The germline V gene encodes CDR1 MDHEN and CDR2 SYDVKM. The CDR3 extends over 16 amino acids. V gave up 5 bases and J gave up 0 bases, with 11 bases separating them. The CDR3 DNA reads TGTGCCAGCAGTGGAGACCATAGCTCCTATAATTCACCCCTCCACTTT. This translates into CASSGDHSSYNSPLHF.

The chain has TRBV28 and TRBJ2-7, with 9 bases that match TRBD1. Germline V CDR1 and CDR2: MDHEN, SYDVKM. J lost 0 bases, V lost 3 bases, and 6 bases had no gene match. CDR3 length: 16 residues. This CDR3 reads CASSFPTGGPSYEQYF. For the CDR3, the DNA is TGTGCCAGCAGTTTTCCTACAGGGGGCCCCTCCTACGAGCAGTACTTC.

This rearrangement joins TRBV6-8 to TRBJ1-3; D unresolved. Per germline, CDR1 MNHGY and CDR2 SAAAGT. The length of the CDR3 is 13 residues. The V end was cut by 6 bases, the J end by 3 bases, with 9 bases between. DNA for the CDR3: TGTGCCAGCAGGGGCCTGATTGGAAACACCATATATTTT. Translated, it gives CASRGLIGNTIYF.

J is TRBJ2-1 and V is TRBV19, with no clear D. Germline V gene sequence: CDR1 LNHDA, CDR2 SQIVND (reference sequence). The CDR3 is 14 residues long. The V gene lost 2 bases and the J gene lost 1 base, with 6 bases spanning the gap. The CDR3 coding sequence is TGTGCCAGTAGTATATACGGATCCTACAATGAGCAGTTCTTC. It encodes CASSIYGSYNEQFF.

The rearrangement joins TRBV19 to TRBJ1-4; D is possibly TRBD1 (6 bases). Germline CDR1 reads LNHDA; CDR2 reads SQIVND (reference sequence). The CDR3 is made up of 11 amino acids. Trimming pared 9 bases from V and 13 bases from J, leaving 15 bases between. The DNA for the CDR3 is TGTGCCAGCCGCGAGGGGGTCGGACTGTTTTTT. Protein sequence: CASREGVGLFF. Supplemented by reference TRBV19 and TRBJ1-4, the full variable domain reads DGGITQSPKYLFRKEGQNVTLSCEQNLNHDAMYWYRQDPGQGLRLIYYSQIVNDFQKGDIAEGYSVSREKKESFPLTVTSAQKNPTAFYLCASREGVGLFFGSGTQLSVL.

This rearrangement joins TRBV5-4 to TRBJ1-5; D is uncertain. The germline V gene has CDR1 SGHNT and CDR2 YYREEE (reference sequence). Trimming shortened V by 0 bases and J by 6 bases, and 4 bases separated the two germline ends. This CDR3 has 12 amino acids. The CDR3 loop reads CASSLDGQPQHF. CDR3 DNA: TGTGCCAGCAGCTTGGATGGTCAGCCCCAGCATTTT.

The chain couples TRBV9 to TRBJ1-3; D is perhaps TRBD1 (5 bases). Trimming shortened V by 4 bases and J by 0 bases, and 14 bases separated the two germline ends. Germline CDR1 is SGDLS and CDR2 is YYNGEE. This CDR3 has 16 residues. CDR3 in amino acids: CASSPSRGSSGNTIYF. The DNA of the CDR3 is TGTGCCAGCAGCCCCTCTCGGGGCAGCTCTGGAAACACCATATATTTT.

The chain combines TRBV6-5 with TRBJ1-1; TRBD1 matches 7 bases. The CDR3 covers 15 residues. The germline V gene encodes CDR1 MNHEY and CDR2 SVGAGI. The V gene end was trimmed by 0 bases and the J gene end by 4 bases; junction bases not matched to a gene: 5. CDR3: CASSYSSGGLTEAFF. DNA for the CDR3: TGTGCCAGCAGTTACTCCTCAGGGGGGCTCACTGAAGCTTTCTTT.

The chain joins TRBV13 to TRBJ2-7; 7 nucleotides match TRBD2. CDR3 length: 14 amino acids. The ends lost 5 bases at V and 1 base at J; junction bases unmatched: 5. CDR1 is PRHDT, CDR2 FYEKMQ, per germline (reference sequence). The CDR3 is CASSPRRGSYEQYF. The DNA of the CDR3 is TGTGCCAGCAGCCCACGGCGGGGGTCCTACGAGCAGTACTTC.

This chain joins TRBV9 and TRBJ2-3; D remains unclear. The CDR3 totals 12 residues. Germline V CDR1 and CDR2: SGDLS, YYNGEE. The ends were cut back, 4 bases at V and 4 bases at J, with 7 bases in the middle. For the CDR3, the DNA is TGTGCCAGCAGCAACTTGGCAGATACGCAGTATTTT. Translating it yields CASSNLADTQYF.

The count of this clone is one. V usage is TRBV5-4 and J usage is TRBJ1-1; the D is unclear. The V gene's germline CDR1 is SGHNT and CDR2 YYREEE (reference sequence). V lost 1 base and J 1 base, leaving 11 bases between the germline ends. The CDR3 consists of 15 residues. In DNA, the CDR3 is TGTGCCAGCAGCTTGTTAGCGGCATCGAACACTGAAGCTTTCTTT. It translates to CASSLLAASNTEAFF.

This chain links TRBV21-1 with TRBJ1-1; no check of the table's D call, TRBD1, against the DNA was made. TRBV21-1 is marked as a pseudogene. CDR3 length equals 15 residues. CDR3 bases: TGTGCCAGCAGCGCTAGGGACAGGGCAAACACTGAAGCTTTCTTT. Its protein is CASSARDRANTEAFF.

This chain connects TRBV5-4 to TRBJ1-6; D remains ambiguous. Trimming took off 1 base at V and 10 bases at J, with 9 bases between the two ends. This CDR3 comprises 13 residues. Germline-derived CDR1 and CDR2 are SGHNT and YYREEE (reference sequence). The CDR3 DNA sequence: TGTGCCAGCAGCTTGCGCTTACAGTCACCCCTCCACTTT. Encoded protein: CASSLRLQSPLHF.

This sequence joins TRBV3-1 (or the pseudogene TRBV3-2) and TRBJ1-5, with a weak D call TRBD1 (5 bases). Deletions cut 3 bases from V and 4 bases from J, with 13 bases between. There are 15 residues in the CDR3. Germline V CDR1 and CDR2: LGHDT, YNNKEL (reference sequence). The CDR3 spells CASSQGPLNNQPQHF. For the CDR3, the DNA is TGTGCCAGCAGCCAGGGACCCCTTAATAATCAGCCCCAGCATTTT.

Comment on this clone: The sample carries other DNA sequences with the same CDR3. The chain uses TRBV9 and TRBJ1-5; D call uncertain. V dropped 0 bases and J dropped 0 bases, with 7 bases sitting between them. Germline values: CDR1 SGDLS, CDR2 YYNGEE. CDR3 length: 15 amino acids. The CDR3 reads CASSVDGYSNQPQHF. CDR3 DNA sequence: TGTGCCAGCAGCGTAGACGGGTATAGCAATCAGCCCCAGCATTTT.

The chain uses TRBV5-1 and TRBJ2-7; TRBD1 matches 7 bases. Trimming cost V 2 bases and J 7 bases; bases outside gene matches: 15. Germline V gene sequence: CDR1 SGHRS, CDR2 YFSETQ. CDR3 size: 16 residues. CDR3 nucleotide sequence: TGCGCCAGCAGCTTCATACAGGGGTCCTCACCGGAAGAGCAGTACTTC. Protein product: CASSFIQGSSPEEQYF.

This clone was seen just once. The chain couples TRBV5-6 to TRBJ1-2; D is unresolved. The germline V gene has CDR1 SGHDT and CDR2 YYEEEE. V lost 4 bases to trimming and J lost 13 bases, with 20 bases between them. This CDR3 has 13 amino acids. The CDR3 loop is CASSHTRRLGFTF. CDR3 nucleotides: TGTGCCAGCAGCCACACTCGCCGCCTGGGGTTCACCTTC.

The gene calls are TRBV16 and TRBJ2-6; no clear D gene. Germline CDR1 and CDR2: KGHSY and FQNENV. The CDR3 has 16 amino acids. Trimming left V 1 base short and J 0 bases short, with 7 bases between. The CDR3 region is CASSQFTTSGANVLTF. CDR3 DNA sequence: TGTGCCAGCAGCCAATTCACTACCTCTGGGGCCAACGTCCTGACTTTC.

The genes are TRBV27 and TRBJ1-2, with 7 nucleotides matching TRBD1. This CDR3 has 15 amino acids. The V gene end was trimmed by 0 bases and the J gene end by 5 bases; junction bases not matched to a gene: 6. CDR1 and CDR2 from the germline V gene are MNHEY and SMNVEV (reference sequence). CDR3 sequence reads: CASSLSAGGIYGYTF. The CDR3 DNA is TGTGCCAGCAGTTTATCCGCAGGGGGGATTTATGGCTACACCTTC.

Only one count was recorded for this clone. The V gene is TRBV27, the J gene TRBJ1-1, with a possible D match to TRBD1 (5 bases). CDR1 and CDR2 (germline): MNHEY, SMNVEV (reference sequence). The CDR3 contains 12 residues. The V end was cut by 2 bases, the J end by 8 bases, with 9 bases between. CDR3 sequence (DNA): TGTGCCAGCAGTTTAATGAAGGGGGAAGCTTTCTTT. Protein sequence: CASSLMKGEAFF.

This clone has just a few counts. Written as DNA, the CDR3 is TGCGCCAGCAGATTCGGGGGTCCGGATAATTCACCCCTCCACTTT. It codes for CASRFGGPDNSPLHF. V gene TRBV5-1 combines with J gene TRBJ1-6; D perhaps matches TRBD1 (5 bases). Germline CDR1 is SGHRS and CDR2 is YFSETQ. V was cut by 5 bases and J by 5 bases, with 14 bases left in between. CDR3 length: 15 amino acids.

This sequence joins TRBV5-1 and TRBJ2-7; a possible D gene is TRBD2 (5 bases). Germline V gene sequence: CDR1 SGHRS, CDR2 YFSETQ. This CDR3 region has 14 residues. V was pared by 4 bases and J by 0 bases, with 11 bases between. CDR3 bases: TGCGCCAGCAGCCCGGACTCAAACTCCTACGAGCAGTACTTC. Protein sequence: CASSPDSNSYEQYF.

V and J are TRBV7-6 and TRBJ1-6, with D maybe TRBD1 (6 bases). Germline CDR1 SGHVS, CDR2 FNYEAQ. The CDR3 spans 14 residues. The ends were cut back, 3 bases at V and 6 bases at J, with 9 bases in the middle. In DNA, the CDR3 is TGTGCCAGCAGCTTGGGGGGCTCTAATTCACCCCTCCACTTT. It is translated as CASSLGGSNSPLHF. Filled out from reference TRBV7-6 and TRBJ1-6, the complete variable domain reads GAGVSQSPRYKVTKRGQDVALRCDPISGHVSLYWYRQALGQGPEFLTYFNYEAQQDKSGLPNDRFSAERPEGSISTLTIQRTEQRDSAMYRCASSLGGSNSPLHFGNGTRLTVT.

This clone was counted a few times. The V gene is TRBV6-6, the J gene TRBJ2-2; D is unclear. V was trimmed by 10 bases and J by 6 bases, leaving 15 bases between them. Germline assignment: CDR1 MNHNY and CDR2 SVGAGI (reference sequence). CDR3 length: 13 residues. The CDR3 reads CATRYGGAGELFF. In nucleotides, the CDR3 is TGTGCCACTCGTTACGGTGGGGCCGGGGAGCTGTTTTTT.

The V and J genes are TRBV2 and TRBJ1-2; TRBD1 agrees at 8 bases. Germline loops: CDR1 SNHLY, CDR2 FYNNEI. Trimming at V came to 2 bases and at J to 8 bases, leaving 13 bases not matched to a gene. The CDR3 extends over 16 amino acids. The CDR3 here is CASSEPLGRGLGGYTF. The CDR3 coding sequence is TGTGCCAGCAGTGAACCCTTGGGCAGGGGGCTCGGGGGCTACACCTTC.

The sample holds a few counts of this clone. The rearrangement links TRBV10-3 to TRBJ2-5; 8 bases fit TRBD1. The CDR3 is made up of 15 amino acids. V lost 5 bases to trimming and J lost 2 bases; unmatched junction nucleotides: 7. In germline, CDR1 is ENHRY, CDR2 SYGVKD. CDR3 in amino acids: CAISPRQGPQETQYF. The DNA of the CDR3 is TGTGCCATCAGTCCTCGACAGGGGCCACAAGAGACCCAGTACTTC.